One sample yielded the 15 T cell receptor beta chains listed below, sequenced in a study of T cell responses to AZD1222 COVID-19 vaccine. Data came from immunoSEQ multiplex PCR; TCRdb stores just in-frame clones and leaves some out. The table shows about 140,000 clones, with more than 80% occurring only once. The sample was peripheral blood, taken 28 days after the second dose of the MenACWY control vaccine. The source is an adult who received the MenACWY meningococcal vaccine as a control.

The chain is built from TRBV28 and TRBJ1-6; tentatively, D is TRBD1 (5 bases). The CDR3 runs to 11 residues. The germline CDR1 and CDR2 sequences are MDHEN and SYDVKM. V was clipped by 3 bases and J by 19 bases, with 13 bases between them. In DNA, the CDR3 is TGTGCCAGCAGTTTCCGGGACCCCTTTCACTTT. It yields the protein CASSFRDPFHF.

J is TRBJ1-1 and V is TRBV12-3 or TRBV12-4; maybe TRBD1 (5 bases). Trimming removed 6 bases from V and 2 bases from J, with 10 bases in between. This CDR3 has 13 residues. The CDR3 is CASRPTGNTEAFF. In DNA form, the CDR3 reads TGTGCCAGCAGACCAACAGGAAACACTGAAGCTTTCTTT.

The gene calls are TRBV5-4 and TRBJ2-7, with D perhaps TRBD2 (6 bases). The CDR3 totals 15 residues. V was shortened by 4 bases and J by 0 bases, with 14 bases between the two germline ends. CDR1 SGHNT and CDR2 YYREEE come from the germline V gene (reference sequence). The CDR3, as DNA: TGTGCCAGCAGCCGTGGTCAGGGACTCTCCTACGAGCAGTACTTC. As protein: CASSRGQGLSYEQYF.

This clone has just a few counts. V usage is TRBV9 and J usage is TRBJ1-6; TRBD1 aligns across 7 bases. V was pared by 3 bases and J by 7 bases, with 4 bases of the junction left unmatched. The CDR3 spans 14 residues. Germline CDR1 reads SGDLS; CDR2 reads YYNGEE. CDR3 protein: CASSGGGGNSPLHF. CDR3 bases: TGTGCCAGCAGCGGAGGGGGCGGGAATTCACCCCTCCACTTT.

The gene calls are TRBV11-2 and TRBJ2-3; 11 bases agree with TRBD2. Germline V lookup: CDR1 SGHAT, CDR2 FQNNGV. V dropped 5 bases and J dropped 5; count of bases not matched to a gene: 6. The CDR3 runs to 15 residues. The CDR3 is CASSIQLAGVDTQYF. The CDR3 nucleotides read TGTGCCAGCAGCATCCAACTAGCGGGGGTAGATACGCAGTATTTT.

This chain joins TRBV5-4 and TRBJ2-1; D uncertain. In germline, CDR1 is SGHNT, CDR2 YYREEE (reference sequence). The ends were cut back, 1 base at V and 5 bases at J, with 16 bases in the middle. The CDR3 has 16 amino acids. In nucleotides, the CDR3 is TGTGCCAGCAGCTTGAAGCAAGGAGCCCTCGACAATGAGCAGTTCTTC. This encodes CASSLKQGALDNEQFF.

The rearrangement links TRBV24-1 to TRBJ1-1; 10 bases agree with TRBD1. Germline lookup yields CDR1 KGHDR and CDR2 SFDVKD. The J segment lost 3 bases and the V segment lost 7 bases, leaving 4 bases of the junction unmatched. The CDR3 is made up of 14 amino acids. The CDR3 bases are TGTGCCACCAGGCGGACAGGGGGGGACACTGAAGCTTTCTTT. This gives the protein CATRRTGGDTEAFF.

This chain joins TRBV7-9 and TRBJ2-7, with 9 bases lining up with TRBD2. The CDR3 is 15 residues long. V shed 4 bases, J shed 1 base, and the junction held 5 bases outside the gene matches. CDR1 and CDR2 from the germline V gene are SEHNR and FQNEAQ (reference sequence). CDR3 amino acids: CASSSSSGISYEQYF. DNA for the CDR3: TGTGCCAGCAGCTCCTCTAGCGGGATTTCCTACGAGCAGTACTTC.

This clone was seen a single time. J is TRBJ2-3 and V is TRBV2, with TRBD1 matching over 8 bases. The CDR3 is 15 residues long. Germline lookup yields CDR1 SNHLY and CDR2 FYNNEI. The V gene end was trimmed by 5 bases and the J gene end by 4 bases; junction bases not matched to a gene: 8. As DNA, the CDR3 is TGTGCCAGCAGTAGAAGAGGACAGGGTGCAGATACGCAGTATTTT. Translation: CASSRRGQGADTQYF.

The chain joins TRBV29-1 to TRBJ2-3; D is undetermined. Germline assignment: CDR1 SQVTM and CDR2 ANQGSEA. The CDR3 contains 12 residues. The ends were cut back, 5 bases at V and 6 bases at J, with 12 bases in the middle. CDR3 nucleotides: TGCAGCGTTAGCCTTTATTCGGATACGCAGTATTTT. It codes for CSVSLYSDTQYF.

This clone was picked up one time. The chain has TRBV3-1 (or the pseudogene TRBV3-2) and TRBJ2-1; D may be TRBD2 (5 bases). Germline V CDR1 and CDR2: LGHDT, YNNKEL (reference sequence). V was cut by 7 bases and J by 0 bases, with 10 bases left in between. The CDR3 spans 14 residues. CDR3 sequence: CASISAGSYNEQFF. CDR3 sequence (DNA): TGTGCCAGCATTTCGGCGGGCTCCTACAATGAGCAGTTCTTC.

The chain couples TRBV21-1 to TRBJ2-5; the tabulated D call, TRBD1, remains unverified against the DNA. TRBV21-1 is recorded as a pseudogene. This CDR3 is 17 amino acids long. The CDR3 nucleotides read TGTGCCAGCAGCATTGTTGGTAGCAGGGGGCTCTGGGAGACCCAGTACTTC. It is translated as CASSIVGSRGLWETQYF.

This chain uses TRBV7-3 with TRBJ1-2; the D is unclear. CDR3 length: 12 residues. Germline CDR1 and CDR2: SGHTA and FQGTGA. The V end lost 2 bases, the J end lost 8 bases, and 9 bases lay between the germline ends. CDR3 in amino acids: CASSLGQGGYTF. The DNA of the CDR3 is TGTGCCAGCAGCTTAGGGCAAGGCGGCTACACCTTC.

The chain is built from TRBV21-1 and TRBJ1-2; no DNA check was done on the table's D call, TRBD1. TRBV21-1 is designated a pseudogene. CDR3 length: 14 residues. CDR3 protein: CASSKRRGLDGYTF. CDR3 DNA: TGTGCCAGCAGCAAAAGAAGGGGGCTGGATGGCTACACCTTC.

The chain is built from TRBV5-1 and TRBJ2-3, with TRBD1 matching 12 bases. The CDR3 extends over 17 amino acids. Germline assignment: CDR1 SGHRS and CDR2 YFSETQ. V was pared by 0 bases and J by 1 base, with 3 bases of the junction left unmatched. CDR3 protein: CASSLGGTGGGTDTQYF. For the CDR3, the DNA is TGCGCCAGCAGCTTGGGCGGGACAGGGGGCGGCACAGATACGCAGTATTTT.